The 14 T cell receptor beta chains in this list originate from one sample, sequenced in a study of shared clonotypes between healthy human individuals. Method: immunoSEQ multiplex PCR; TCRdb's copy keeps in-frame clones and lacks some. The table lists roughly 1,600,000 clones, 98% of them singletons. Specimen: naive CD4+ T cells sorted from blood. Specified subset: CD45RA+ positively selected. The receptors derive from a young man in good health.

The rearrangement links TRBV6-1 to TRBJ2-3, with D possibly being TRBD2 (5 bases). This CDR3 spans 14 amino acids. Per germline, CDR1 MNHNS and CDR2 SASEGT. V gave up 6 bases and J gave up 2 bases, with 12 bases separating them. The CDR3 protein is CASSRGINTDTQYF. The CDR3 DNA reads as TGTGCCAGCAGCCGGGGTATTAACACAGATACGCAGTATTTT.

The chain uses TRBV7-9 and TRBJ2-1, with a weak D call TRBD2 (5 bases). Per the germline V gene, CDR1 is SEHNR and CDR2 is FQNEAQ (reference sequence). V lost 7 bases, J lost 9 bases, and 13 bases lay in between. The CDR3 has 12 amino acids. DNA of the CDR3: TGTGCCAGCAACGGAGGTGGGAGTGAGCAGTTCTTC. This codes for CASNGGGSEQFF.

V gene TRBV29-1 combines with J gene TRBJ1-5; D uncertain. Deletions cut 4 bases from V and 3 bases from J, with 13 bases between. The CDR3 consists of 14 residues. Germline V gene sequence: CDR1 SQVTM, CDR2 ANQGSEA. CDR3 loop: CSVATGNVNQPQHF. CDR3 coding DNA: TGCAGCGTTGCGACGGGTAATGTCAATCAGCCCCAGCATTTT.

The CDR3 DNA is TGCAGCGTCCAAGACAGGGGACGCACTGAAGCTTTCTTT. Translated: CSVQDRGRTEAFF. The chain carries TRBV29-1 and TRBJ1-1, with TRBD1 identical over 8 bases. CDR3 length: 13 residues. V was pared by 6 bases and J by 4 bases, with 7 bases of the junction left unmatched. From germline, CDR1 is SQVTM and CDR2 ANQGSEA.

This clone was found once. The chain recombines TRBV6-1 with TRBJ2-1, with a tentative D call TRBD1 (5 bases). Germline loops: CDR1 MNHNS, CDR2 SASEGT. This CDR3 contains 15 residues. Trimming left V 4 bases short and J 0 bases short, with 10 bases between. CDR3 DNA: TGTGCCAGCAGTGTTGGGGCTAGCTCCTACAATGAGCAGTTCTTC. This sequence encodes CASSVGASSYNEQFF.

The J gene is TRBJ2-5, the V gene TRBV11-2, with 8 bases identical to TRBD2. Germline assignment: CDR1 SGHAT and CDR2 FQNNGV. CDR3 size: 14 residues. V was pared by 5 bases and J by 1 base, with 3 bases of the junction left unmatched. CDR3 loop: CASSPGGGQETQYF. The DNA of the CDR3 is TGTGCCAGCAGCCCGGGGGGGGGCCAAGAGACCCAGTACTTC.

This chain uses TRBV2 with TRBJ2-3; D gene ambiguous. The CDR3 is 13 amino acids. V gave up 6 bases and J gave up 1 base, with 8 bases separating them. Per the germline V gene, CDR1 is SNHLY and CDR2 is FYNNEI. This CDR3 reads CASRSSGTDTQYF. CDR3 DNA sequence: TGTGCCAGCAGATCCTCAGGCACAGATACGCAGTATTTT.

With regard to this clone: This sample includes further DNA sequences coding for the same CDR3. The CDR3 DNA sequence: TGTGCCAGCAGCTTGGGACAGGGGAACACTGAAGCTTTCTTT. Protein sequence: CASSLGQGNTEAFF. The genes are TRBV7-6 and TRBJ1-1, with 9 bases fitting TRBD1. The CDR3 loop spans 14 amino acids. V lost 3 bases, J lost 1 base, and 0 bases stayed unmatched. Germline loops: CDR1 SGHVS, CDR2 FNYEAQ.

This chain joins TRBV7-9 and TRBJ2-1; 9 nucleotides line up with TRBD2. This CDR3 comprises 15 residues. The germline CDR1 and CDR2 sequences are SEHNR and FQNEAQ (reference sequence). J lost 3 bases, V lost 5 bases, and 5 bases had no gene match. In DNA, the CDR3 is TGTGCCAGCAGCGCTGGACTAGCGAGCTACAATGAGCAGTTCTTC. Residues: CASSAGLASYNEQFF.

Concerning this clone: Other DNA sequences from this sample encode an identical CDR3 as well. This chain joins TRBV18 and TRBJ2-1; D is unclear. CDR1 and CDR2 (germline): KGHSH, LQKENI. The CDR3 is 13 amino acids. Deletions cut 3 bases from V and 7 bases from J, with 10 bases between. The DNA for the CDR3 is TGTGCCAGCTCACCGCCCAGCGTGAATGAGCAGTTCTTC. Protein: CASSPPSVNEQFF.

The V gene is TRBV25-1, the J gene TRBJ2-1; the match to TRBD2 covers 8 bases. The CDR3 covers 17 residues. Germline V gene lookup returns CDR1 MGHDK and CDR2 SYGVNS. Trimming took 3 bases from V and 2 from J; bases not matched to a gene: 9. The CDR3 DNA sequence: TGTGCCAGCAGTGAGGGGGGACTAGGGTTGCCCTACAATGAGCAGTTCTTC. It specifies CASSEGGLGLPYNEQFF.

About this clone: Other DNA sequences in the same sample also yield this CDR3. The CDR3 region has the DNA TGTGCCAGCAGTTCCCCAGGACAGGGGGATGGCTACACCTTC. This translates into CASSSPGQGDGYTF. The chain couples TRBV28 to TRBJ1-2, with TRBD1 matching over 10 bases. Trimming at V came to 4 bases and at J to 6 bases, leaving 5 bases not matched to a gene. Germline V gene sequence: CDR1 MDHEN, CDR2 SYDVKM. The length of the CDR3 is 14 residues.

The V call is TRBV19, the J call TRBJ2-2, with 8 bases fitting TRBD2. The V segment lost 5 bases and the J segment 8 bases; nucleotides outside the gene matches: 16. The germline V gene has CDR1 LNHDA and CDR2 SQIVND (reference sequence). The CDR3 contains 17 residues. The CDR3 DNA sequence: TGTGCCAGTAGTTCGTTGAGCGGGAGTCTGTTTTCGGGGGAGCTGTTTTTT. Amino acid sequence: CASSSLSGSLFSGELFF.

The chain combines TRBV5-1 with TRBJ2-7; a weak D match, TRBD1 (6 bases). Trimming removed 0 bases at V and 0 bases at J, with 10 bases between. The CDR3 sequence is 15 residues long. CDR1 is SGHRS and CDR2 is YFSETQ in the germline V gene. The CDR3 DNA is TGCGCCAGCAGCTTGGAGACAGGTAGCTCCTACGAGCAGTACTTC. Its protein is CASSLETGSSYEQYF.